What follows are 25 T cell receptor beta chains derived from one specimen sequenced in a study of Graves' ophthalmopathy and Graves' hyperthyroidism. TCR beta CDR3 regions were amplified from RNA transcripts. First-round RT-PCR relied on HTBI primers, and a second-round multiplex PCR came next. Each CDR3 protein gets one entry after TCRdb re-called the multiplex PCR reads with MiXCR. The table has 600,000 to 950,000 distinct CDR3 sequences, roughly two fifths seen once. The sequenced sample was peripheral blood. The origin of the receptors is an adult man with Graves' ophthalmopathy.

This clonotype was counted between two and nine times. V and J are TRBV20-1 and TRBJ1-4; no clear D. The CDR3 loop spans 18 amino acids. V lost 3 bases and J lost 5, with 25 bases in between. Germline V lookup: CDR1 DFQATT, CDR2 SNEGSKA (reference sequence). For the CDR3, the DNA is TGCAGTGCTAGGGATGGACGGCGGAATACGGCGGTGAATGAAAAACTGTTTTTT. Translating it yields CSARDGRRNTAVNEKLFF.

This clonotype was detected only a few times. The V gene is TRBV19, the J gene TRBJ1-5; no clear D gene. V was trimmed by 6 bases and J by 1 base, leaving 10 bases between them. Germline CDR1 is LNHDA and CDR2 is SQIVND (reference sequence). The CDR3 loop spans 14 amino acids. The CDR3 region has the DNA TGTGCCAGTAGATCCCTGGGGAGCAATCAGCCCCAGCATTTT. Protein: CASRSLGSNQPQHF.

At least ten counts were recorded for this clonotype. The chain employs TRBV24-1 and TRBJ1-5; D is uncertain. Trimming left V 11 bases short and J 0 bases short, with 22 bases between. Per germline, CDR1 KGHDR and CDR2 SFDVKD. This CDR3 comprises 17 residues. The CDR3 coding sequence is TGTGCCAGCACCCCGGGCAGTCGAACGGGTAGCAATCAGCCCCAGCATTTT. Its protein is CASTPGSRTGSNQPQHF.

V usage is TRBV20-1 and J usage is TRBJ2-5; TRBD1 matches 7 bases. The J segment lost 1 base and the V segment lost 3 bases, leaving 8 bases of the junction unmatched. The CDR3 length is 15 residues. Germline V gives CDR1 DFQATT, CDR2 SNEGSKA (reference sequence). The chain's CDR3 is CSASAGTAFQETQYF. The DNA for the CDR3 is TGCAGTGCTAGTGCCGGGACAGCCTTCCAAGAGACCCAGTACTTC.

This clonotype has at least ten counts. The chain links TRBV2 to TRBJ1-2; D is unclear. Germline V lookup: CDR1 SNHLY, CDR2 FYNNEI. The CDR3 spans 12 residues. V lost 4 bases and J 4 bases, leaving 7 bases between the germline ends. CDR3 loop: CASSGIAYGYTF. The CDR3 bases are TGTGCCAGCAGTGGAATAGCCTATGGCTACACCTTC. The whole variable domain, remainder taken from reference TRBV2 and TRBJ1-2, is EPEVTQTPSHQVTQMGQEVILRCVPISNHLYFYWYRQILGQKVEFLVSFYNNEISEKSEIFDDQFSVERPDGSNFTLKIRSTKLEDSAMYFCASSGIAYGYTFGSGTRLTVV.

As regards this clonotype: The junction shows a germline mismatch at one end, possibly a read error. CDR3 DNA: TGTGCCATCACCGACCCCTTGGACACCGGGGAGCTGTACTTC. It specifies CAITDPLDTGELYF. The chain recombines TRBV10-3 with TRBJ2-7; D is perhaps TRBD1 or TRBD2 (5 bases each). Germline V CDR1 and CDR2: ENHRY, SYGVKD. This CDR3 spans 14 amino acids.

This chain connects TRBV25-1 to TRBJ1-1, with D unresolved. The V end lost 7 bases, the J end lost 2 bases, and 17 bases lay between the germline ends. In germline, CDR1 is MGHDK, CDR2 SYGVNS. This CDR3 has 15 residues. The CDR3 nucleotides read TGTGCCAGCAAGGGCGACCGCGGCAGAAACACTGAAGCTTTCTTT. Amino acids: CASKGDRGRNTEAFF.

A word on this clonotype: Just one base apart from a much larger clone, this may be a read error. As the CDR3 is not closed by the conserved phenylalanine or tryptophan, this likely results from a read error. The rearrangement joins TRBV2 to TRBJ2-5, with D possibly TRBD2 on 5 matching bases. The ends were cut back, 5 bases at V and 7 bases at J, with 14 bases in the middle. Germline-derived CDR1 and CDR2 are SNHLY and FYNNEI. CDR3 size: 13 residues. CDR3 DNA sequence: TGTGCCAGCAGTTTTGGAGGCCAATGGACCCAGTACCTC. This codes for CASSFGGQWTQYL.

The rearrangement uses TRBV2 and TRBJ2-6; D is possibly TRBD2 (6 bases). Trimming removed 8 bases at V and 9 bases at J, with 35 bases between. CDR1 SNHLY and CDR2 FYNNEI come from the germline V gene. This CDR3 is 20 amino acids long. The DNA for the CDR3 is TGTGCCAGCGTTGAAACTTCGGACATTTCGGGGGACTCCTCCATCAACGTCCTGACTTTC. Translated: CASVETSDISGDSSINVLTF.

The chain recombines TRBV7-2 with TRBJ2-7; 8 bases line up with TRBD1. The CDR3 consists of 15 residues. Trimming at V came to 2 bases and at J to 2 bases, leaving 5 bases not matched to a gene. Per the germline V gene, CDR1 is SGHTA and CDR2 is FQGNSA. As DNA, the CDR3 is TGTGCCAGCAGCTTACTCCCGGACAGGGCCTACGAGCAGTACTTC. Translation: CASSLLPDRAYEQYF.

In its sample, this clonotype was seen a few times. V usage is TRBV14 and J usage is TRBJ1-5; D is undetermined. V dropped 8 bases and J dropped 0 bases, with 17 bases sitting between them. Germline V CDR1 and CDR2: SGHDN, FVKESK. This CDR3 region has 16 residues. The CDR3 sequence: CASSPGQLNSNQPQHF. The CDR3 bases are TGTGCCAGCTCACCCGGGCAGCTCAATAGCAATCAGCCCCAGCATTTT.

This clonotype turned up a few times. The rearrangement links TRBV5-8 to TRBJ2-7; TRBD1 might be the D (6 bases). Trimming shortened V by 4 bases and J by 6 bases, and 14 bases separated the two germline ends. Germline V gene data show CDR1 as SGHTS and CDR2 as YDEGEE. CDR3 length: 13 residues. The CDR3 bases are TGTGCCAGCAGCGCCTCTACAGGGAGCGAGCAGTACTTC. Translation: CASSASTGSEQYF.

The CDR3 sequence is CASSEKGREGTDTQYF. The CDR3 DNA is TGTGCCAGCAGTGAAAAGGGCAGGGAGGGCACAGATACGCAGTATTTT. The genes are TRBV2 and TRBJ2-3; tentatively, D is TRBD2 (6 bases). The CDR3 is 16 amino acids. Trimming left V 2 bases short and J 1 base short, with 13 bases between. Looked up from germline, CDR1 is SNHLY and CDR2 is FYNNEI.

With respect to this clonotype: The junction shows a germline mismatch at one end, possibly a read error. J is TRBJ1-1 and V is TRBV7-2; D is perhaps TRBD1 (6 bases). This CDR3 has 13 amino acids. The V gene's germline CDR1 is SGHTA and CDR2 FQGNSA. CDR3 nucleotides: TGCGCCAGCAGCCCGCGGACAGTAGTTGGAGCTTTCTTT. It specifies CASSPRTVVGAFF.

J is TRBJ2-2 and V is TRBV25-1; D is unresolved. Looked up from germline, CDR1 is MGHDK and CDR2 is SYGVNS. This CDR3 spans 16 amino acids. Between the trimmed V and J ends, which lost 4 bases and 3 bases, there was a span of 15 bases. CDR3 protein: CASSAKPRIHTGELFF. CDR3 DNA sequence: TGTGCCAGCAGTGCTAAGCCCAGGATACACACCGGGGAGCTGTTTTTT. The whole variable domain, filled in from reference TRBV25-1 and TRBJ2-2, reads EADIYQTPRYLVIGTGKKITLECSQTMGHDKMYWYQQDPGMELHLIHYSYGVNSTEKGDLSSESTVSRIRTEHFPLTLESARPSHTSQYLCASSAKPRIHTGELFFGEGSRLTVL.

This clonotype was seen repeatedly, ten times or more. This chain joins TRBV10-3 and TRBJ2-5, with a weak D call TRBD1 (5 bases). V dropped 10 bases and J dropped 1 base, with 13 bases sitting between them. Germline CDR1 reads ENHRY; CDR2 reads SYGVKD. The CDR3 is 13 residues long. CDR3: CATTDGLQETQYF. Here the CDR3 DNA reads TGTGCCACGACAGACGGGCTCCAAGAGACCCAGTACTTC.

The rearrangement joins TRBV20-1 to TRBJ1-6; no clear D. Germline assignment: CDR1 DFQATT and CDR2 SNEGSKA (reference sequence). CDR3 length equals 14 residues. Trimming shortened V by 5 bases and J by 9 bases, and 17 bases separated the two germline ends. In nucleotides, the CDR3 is TGCAGTGCTGAGACGGCCAGAAAAACTTCACCCCTCCACTTT. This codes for CSAETARKTSPLHF.

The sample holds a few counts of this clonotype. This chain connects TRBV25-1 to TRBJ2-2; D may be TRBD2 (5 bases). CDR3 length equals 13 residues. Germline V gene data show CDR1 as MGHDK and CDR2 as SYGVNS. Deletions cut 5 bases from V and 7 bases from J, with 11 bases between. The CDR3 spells CASSIGEGGELFF. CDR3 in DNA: TGTGCCAGCAGTATAGGCGAGGGCGGGGAGCTGTTTTTT.

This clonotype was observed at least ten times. In DNA, the CDR3 is TGCAGCGTTGCCCTACAGGCAATCTCCTACGAGCAGTACTTC. This sequence encodes CSVALQAISYEQYF. This sequence joins TRBV29-1 and TRBJ2-7; TRBD1 is a possible D gene (5 bases). In germline, CDR1 is SQVTM, CDR2 ANQGSEA. The CDR3 has 14 residues. The germline V and J ends were trimmed by 4 bases and 0 bases, with 13 bases remaining between them.

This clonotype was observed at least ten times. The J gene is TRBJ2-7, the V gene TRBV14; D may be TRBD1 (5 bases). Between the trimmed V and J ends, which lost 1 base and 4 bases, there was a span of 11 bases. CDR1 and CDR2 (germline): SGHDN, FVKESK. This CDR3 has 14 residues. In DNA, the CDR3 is TGTGCCAGCAGCCAAGGAGCAGGGTCGTACGAGCAGTACTTC. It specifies CASSQGAGSYEQYF.

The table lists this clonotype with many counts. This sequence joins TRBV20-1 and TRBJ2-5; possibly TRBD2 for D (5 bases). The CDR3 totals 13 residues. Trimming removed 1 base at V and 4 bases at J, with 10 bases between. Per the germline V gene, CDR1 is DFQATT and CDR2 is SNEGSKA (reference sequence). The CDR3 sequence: CSARVPSRETQYF. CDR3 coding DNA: TGCAGTGCTAGAGTGCCTAGCAGAGAGACCCAGTACTTC.

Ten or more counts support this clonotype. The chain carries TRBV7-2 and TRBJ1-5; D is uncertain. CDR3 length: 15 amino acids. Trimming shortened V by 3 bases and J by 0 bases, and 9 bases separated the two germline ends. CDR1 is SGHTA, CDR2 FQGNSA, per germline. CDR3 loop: CASSFSRYSNQPQHF. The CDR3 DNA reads TGTGCCAGCAGCTTCTCCCGATATAGCAATCAGCCCCAGCATTTT.

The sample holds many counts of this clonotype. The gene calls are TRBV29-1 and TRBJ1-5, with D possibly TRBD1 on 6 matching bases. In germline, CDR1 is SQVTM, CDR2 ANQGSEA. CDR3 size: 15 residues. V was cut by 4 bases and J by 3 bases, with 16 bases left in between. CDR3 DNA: TGCAGCGTTGCAGATTGGGGGACACCCAATCAGCCCCAGCATTTT. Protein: CSVADWGTPNQPQHF.

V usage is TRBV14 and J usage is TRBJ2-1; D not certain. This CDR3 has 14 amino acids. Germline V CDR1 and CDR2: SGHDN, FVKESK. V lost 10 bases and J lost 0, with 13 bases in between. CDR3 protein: CATQLVSSYNEQFF. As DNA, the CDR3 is TGTGCCACCCAGCTAGTCAGCTCCTACAATGAGCAGTTCTTC.

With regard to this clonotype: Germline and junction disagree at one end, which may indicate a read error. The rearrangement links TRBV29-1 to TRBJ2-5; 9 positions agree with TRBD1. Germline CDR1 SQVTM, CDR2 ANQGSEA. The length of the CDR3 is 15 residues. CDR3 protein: CSVDRWTGEGETQYF. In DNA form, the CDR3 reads TGTAGCGTTGATCGGTGGACAGGGGAGGGAGAGACCCAGTACTTC.